Listed below are T cell receptor beta chains from one sample, sequenced in a study of blood T cells in healthy people across ages. One entry per CDR3 protein results from TCRdb running MiXCR on the 5' RACE reads. The sample carries about 560,000 distinct CDR3 sequences, approximately 26% recorded once. The sample was also linked to a second study, of T cells of mothers and their children.

Sequencing was done on a sample of blood. The receptors shown here come from a boy aged 2 to 10 in good health. CDR3s leave out the opening cysteine and the closing phenylalanine or tryptophan.

v_gene	j_gene	CDR3aa
TRBV7-2	TRBJ1-1	ASSFRGEDTEAF
TRBV27	-	ASSFDGIGEQY
TRBV11-1	TRBJ2-1	ASSLGVLVAYNEQF
TRBV3-1	TRBJ2-1	AGSLDDNEQF
TRBV6-2/TRBV6-3	TRBJ1-1	ASSYFRGNTEAF
TRBV4-2	TRBJ2-1	ASSQARLAGGLSSYNEQF
TRBV3-1	TRBJ2-5	ASGGGYQETQY
TRBV25-1	TRBJ2-1	ASQGYGHEQF
TRBV12-5	TRBJ2-1	ASGPLAVGYNEQF
TRBV12-3/TRBV12-4	TRBJ2-3	ASRPGGGSDTQY
TRBV4-3	TRBJ1-4	ASSQGGVPREKLF
TRBV27	TRBJ2-5	ASSAPSGSMETQY
TRBV29-1	TRBJ2-5	SVRGTSVQETQY
TRBV3-1	TRBJ2-4	ASSRRGARAKNIQY
TRBV7-6	TRBJ2-1	ASSLWGGPANEQF
TRBV18	-	ASSPAGTSGSNEQF
TRBV2	TRBJ2-3	ASSFQLTDTQY
TRBV7-9	TRBJ2-6	ASSPLGLFSGANVLT
TRBV20-1	TRBJ1-4	SARDPAATNEKLF
TRBV5-1	TRBJ1-1	ASSLELGATEAF
TRBV7-2	TRBJ1-2	ASSSPGWGYT
TRBV29-1	TRBJ2-7	SVGSDTGLATVYEQY
TRBV7-3	TRBJ2-2	ASSMTGTGAGELF
TRBV9	-	ASSMKLSLAGGSHEQF
TRBV12-3/TRBV12-4	TRBJ1-4	ASSRGMWTEKLF
TRBV5-1	TRBJ1-1	ASSFGGVHTEAF
TRBV7-2	TRBJ2-5	ASVNRGQETQY
TRBV6-5	TRBJ2-1	ASSRWTLNEQF
TRBV12-3/TRBV12-4	TRBJ2-7	ASSLTQDGAYEQY
TRBV5-1	TRBJ2-4	ASSLTTGGLNIQY
TRBV29-1	TRBJ2-4	SWTTPKNIQY
TRBV6-2/TRBV6-3	TRBJ2-3	ASRQQGTDTQY
TRBV6-1	TRBJ2-5	ASSEELSLY
TRBV6-5	TRBJ2-3	ASSYSSRTSSGDTQY
TRBV7-9	-	ASSSPFDLAGEQETQY
TRBV27	TRBJ2-1	ASSLSGGQGFNEQF